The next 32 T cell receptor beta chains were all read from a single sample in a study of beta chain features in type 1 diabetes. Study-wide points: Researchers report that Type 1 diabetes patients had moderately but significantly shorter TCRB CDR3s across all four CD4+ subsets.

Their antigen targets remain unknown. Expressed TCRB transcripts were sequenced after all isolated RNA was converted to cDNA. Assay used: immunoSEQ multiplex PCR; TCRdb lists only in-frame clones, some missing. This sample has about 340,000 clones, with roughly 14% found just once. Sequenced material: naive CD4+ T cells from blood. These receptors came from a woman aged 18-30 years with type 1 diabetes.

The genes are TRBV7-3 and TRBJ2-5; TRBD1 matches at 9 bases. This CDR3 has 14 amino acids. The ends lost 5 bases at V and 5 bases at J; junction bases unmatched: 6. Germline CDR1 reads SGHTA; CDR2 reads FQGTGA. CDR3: CASSKTGGDETQYF. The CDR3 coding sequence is TGTGCCAGCAGCAAGACAGGGGGAGATGAGACCCAGTACTTC.

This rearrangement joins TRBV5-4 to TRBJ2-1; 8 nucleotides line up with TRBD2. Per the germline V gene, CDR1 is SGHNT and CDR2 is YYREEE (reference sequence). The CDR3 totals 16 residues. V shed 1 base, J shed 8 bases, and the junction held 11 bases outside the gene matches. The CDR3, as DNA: TGTGCCAGCAGCTTGTTTCTAACTAGCGGCATGGATGAGCAGTTCTTC. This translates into CASSLFLTSGMDEQFF.

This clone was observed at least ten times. CDR3 sequence reads: CSSRHPYNEQFF. CDR3 in DNA: TGCAGCTCGAGACATCCGTACAATGAGCAGTTCTTC. This chain links TRBV29-1 with TRBJ2-1; D is unresolved. The CDR3 spans 12 residues. The V and J ends lost 8 bases and 4 bases respectively, with 12 bases between them. CDR1 is SQVTM and CDR2 is ANQGSEA in the germline V gene.

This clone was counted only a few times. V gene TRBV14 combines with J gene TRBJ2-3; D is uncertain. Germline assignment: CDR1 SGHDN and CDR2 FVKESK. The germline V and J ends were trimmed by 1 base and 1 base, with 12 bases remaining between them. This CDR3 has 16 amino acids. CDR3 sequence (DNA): TGTGCCAGCAGCCAAGTGGTGAGGTCTCGCACAGATACGCAGTATTTT. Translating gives CASSQVVRSRTDTQYF.

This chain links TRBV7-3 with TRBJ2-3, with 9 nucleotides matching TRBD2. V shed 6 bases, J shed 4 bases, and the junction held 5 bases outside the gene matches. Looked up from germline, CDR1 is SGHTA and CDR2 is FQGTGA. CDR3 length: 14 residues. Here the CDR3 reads CASSGGRVSDTQYF. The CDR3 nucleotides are TGTGCCAGCAGTGGCGGGAGGGTATCAGATACGCAGTATTTT.

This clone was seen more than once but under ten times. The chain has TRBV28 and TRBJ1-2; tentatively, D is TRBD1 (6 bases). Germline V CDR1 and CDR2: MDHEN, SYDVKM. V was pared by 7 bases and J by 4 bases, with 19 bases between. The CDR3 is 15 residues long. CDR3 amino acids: CASKLRDPRGYGYTF. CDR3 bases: TGTGCCAGCAAATTAAGGGACCCCAGGGGCTATGGCTACACCTTC.

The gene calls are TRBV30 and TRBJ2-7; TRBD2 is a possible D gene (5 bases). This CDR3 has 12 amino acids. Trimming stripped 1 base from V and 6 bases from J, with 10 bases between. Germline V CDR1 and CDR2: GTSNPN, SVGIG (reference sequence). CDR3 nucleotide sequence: TGTGCCTGGAGTGAAGGTGAGGGCGAGCAGTACGTC. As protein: CAWSEGEGEQYV.

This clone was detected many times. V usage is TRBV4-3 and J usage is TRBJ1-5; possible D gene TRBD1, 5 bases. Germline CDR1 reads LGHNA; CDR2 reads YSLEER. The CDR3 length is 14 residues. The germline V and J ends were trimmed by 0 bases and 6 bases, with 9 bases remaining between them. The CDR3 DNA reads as TGCGCCAGCAGCCAAGACGGAGGGGTTCAGCCCCAGCATTTT. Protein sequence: CASSQDGGVQPQHF.

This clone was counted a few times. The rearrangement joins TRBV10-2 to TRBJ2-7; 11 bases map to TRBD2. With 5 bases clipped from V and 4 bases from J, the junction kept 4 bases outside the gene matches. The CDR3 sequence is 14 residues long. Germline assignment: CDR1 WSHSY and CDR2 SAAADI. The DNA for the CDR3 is TGCGCCAGCAGTTCTAGCGGGAGGCAGTACGAGCAGTACGTC. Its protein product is CASSSSGRQYEQYV.

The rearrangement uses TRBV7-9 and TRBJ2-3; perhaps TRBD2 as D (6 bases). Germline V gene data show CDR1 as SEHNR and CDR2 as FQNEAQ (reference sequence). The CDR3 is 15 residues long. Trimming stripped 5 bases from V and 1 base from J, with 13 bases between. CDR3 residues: CASSQAGSGTDTQYF. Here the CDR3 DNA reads TGTGCCAGCAGCCAGGCGGGATCCGGCACAGATACGCAGTATTTT.

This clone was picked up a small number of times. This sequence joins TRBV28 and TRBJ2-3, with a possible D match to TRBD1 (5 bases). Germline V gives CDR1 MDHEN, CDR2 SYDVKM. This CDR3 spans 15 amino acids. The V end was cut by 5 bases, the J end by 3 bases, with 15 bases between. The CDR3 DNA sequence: TGTGCCAGCAGTCCCCCGGTGGCAGGGACAGATACGCAGTATTTT. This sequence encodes CASSPPVAGTDTQYF.

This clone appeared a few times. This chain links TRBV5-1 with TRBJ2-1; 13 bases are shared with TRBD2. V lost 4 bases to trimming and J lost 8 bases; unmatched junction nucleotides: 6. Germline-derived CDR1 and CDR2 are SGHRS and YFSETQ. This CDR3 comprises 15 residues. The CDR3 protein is CASSVGLAGRDEQFF. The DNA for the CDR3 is TGCGCCAGCAGCGTGGGACTAGCGGGAAGGGATGAGCAGTTCTTC.

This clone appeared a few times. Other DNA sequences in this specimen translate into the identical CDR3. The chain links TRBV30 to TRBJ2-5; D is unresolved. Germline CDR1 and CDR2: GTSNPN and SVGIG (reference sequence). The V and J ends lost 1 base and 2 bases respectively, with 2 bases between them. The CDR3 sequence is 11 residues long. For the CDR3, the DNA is TGTGCCTGGAGTGCGCAAGAGACCCAGTACTTC. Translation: CAWSAQETQYF.

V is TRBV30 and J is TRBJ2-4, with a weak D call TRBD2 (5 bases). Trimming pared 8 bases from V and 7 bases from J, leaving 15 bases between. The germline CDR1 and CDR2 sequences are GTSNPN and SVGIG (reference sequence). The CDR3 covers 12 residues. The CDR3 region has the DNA TGTGCCGGATTAAGACCGGGGAACATTCAGTACTTC. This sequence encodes CAGLRPGNIQYF.

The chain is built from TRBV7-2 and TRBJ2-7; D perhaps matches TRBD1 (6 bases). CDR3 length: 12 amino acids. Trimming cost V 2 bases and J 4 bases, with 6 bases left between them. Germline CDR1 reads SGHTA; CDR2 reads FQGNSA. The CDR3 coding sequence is TGTGCCAGCAGCTTACAGGGGTACGAGCAGTACGTC. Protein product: CASSLQGYEQYV.

In nucleotides, the CDR3 is TGTGCCAGCAGCCCTGGACAGGGCTTATCCTACGAGCAGTACTTC. Encoded protein: CASSPGQGLSYEQYF. The J gene is TRBJ2-7, the V gene TRBV7-9; 8 positions agree with TRBD1. Germline V gene data show CDR1 as SEHNR and CDR2 as FQNEAQ (reference sequence). J lost 1 base, V lost 5 bases, and 7 bases had no gene match. This CDR3 is 15 amino acids long.

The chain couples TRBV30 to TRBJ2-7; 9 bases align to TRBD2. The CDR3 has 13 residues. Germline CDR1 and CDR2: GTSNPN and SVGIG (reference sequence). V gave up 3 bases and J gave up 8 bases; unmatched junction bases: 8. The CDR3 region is CAWRIAGVYKQYF. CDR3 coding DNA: TGTGCCTGGAGGATAGCGGGAGTTTATAAGCAGTACTTC.

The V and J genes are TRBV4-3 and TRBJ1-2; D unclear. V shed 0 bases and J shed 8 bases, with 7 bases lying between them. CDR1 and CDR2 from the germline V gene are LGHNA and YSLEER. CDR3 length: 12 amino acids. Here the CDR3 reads CASSQDTIGYTF. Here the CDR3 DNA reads TGCGCCAGCAGCCAAGATACAATAGGCTACACCTTC.

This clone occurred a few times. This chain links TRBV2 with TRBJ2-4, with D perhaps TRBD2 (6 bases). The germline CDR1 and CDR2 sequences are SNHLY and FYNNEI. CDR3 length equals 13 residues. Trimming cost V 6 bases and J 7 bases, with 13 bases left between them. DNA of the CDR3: TGTGCCAGCAGCGGGGAGGAATGGAACATTCAGTACTTC. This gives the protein CASSGEEWNIQYF.

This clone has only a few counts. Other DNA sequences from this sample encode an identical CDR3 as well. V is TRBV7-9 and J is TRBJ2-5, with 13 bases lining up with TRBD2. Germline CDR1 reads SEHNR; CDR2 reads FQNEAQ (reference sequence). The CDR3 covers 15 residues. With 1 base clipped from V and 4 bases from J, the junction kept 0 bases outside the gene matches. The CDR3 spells CASSLGLAGGETQYF. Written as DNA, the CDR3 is TGTGCCAGCAGCTTAGGACTAGCGGGAGGAGAGACCCAGTACTTC. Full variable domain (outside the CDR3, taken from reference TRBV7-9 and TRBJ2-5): DTGVSQNPRHKITKRGQNVTFRCDPISEHNRLYWYRQTLGQGPEFLTYFQNEAQLEKSRLLSDRFSAERPKGSFSTLEIQRTEQGDSAMYLCASSLGLAGGETQYFGPGTRLLVL.

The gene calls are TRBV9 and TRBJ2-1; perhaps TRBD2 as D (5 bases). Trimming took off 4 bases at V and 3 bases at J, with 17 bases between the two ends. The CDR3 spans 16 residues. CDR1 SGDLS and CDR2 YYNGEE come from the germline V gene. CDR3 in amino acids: CASSPAASWGYNEQFF. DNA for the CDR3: TGTGCCAGCAGCCCAGCCGCTAGCTGGGGCTACAATGAGCAGTTCTTC.

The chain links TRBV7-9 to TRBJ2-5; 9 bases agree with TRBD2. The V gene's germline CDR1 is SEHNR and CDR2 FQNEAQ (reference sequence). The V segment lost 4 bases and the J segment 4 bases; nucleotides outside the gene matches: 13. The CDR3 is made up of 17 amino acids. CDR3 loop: CASSSPWRVAGAETQYF. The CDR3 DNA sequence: TGTGCCAGCAGCTCTCCCTGGAGGGTAGCGGGAGCAGAGACCCAGTACTTC.

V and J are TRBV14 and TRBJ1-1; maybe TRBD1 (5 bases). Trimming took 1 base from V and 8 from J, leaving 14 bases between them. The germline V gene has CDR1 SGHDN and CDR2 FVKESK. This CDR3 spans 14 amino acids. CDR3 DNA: TGTGCCAGCAGCCAAGGACAGAGCGCATGGGAAGCTTTCTTT. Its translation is CASSQGQSAWEAFF.

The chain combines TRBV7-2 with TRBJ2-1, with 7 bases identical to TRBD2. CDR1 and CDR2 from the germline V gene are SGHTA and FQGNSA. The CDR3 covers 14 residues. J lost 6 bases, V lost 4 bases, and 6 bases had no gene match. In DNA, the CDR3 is TGTGCCAGCAGCTCACGACTAGCCGTCAATGAGCAGTTCTTC. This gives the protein CASSSRLAVNEQFF.

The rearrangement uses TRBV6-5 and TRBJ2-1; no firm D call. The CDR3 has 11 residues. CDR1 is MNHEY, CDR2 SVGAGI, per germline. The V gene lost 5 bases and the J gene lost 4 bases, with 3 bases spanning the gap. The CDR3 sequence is CASSTYNEQFF. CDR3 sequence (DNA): TGTGCCAGCAGTACTTACAATGAGCAGTTCTTC.

The CDR3 nucleotides are TGCGCCAGCAGCCAAGGCGCGGTGGCGACTGAAGCTTTCTTT. It translates to CASSQGAVATEAFF. The V and J genes are TRBV4-1 and TRBJ1-1; D unresolved. Deletions cut 1 base from V and 5 bases from J, with 11 bases between. Germline CDR1 MGHRA, CDR2 YSYEKL. The CDR3 runs 14 residues.

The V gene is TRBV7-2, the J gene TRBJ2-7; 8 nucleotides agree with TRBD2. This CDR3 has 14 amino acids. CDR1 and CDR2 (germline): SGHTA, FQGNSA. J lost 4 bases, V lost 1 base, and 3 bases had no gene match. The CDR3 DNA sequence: TGTGCCAGCAGCTTAGGACTAGCGACATACGAGCAGTACTTC. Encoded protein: CASSLGLATYEQYF.

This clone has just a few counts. The CDR3 DNA follows: TGTGCCAGCAGTACCACAGGGGAGAGCACTGAAGCTTTCTTT. Residues: CASSTTGESTEAFF. The V call is TRBV28, the J call TRBJ1-1, with 7 bases matching TRBD1. CDR1 and CDR2 from the germline V gene are MDHEN and SYDVKM. V lost 5 bases to trimming and J lost 4 bases; unmatched junction nucleotides: 7. The CDR3 loop spans 14 amino acids.

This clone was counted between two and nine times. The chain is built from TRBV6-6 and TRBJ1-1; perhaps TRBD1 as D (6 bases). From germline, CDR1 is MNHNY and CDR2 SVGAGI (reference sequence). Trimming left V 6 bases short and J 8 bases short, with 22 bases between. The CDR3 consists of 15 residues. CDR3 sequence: CASSPAPTGTGEAFF. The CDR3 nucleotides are TGTGCCAGCAGCCCAGCCCCGACGGGAACAGGGGAAGCTTTCTTT.

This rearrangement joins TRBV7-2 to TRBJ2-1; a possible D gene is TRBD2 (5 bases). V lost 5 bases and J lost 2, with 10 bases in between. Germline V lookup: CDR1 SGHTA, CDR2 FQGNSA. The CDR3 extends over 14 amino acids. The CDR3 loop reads CASSQDSAYNEQFF. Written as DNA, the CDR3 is TGTGCCAGCAGCCAGGACTCGGCCTACAATGAGCAGTTCTTC.

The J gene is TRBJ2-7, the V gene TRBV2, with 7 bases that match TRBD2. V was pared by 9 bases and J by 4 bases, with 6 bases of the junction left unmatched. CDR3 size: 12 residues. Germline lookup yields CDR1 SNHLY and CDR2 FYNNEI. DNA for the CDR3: TGTGCCAGTACCAATAGCGGGTACGAGCAGTACTTC. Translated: CASTNSGYEQYF. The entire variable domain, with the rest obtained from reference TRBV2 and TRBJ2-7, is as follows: EPEVTQTPSHQVTQMGQEVILRCVPISNHLYFYWYRQILGQKVEFLVSFYNNEISEKSEIFDDQFSVERPDGSNFTLKIRSTKLEDSAMYFCASTNSGYEQYFGPGTRLTVT.

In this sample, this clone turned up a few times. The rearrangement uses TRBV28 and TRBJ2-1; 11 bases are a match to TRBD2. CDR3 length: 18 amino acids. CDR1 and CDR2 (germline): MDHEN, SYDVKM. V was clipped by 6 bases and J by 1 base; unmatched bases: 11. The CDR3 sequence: CASRARLAGRYSYNEQFF. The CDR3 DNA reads TGTGCCAGCAGAGCTCGACTAGCGGGACGTTATTCCTACAATGAGCAGTTCTTC.